These T cell receptor beta chains were read from a single sample in a study of blood T cell repertoires in COVID-19. Repertoires were generated with immunoSEQ multiplex PCR, while TCRdb's copy carries only in-frame clones and drops some. The top ten hold about 2% of the sample, which has roughly 100,000 clones, over 80% seen once. The material sequenced was peripheral blood. Source of these receptors: a man between 65 and 85 years old with active or convalescent COVID-19. CDR3s leave out the opening cysteine and the closing phenylalanine or tryptophan. Fields, in order: V gene, J gene, CDR3 protein.

>TRBV25-1|TRBJ2-1
ASSLAGGAYNEQF
>TRBV7-8|TRBJ2-5
ASSLGQSKRQETQY
>TRBV6-5|TRBJ2-5
ASSYGLAGGQETQY
>TRBV6-5|TRBJ1-6
ASSLSRDSGSPLH
>TRBV5-1|TRBJ2-5
ASSTGGAEQETQY
>TRBV18|TRBJ2-5
ASSQTSAGRETQY
>TRBV28|TRBJ1-3
ASRPRFRGAGNTIY
>TRBV7-2|TRBJ1-4
ASSRTTGAFEKLF
>TRBV5-1|TRBJ1-2
ASAYSGGDYGYT
>TRBV13|TRBJ2-7
ASSLPFRGGSHEQY
>TRBV3-1/TRBV3-2|TRBJ1-2
ASSQGQGNGYT
>TRBV12-5|TRBJ1-6
ASGLIVRRANLSSSYNSPLH
>TRBV28|TRBJ2-1
ASSLSQGGQF
>TRBV5-5|TRBJ2-2
ASSLTVGTGELF
>TRBV6-6|TRBJ1-2
ASSWDSDYGYT
>TRBV15|TRBJ2-1
ATSRARGADSEQF
>TRBV4-1|TRBJ2-5
ASSGEGLAGETQY
>TRBV5-4|TRBJ2-7
ASSGKTGGNYEQY
>TRBV6-2/TRBV6-3|TRBJ2-7
ASSSLATSIH
>TRBV29-1|TRBJ2-7
SVLNRETYEQY
>TRBV5-1|TRBJ2-7
ASSLAGTVSYEQY
>TRBV19|TRBJ1-2
ASSITGVDGYT
>TRBV6-5|TRBJ2-3
ASSLGGEGSDTQY
>TRBV19|TRBJ1-1
ASSILPTGSYTEAF
>TRBV11-2|TRBJ1-2
ASSLEYWRPYT
>TRBV4-3|TRBJ2-7
ASSLTTALGHEQY
>TRBV28|TRBJ1-2
ASSLGADYGYT
>TRBV6-5|TRBJ1-3
ASSQSGFGNTIY
>TRBV7-9|TRBJ2-1
ASRPPRLGTGKGDREGF
>TRBV7-2|TRBJ1-1
ASSLNRMNTEAF
>TRBV25-1|TRBJ1-4
ASSETRMGENEKLF
>TRBV2|TRBJ1-2
ASSNRNYGYT
>TRBV14|TRBJ2-1
ASSQGQARYNEQF
>TRBV7-8|TRBJ1-3
ASSLVGTPGRSGNTIY
>TRBV28|TRBJ2-3
ASPPSGGGTDTQY
>TRBV5-1|TRBJ2-1
ASSAGIYNEQF
>TRBV2|TRBJ1-1
ASTPQAAGDTEAF
>TRBV5-4|TRBJ2-7
ASSLGLAGGLLDEQY
>TRBV19|TRBJ1-5
ASSIDSQGEPQH
>TRBV4-1|TRBJ2-5
ASSQDRGSVQETQY
>TRBV19|TRBJ1-1
ASSIGGAQDTEAF
>TRBV4-2|TRBJ2-3
ASSQILGTGTDTQY
>TRBV29-1|TRBJ2-1
SAYRGEIYNEQF
>TRBV4-1|TRBJ2-5
ASSQASTGGQETQY
>TRBV10-1|TRBJ1-2
ASSESLGANYGYT